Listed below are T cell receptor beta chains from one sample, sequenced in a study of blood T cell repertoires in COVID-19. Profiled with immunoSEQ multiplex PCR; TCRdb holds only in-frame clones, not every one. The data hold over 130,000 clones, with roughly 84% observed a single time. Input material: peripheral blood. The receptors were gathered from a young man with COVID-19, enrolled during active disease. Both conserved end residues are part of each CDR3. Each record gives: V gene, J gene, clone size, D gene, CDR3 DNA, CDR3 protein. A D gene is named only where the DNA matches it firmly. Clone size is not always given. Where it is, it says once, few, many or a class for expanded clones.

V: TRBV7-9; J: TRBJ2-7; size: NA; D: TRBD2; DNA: TGTGCCAGCAGCTCTACTAGCGCCAGCTCCTACGAGCAGTACTTC; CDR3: CASSSTSASSYEQYF
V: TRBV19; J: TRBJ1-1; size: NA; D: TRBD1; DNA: TGTGCCAGTAGTAGGGACAGGGCGAACACTGAAGCTTTCTTT; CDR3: CASSRDRANTEAFF
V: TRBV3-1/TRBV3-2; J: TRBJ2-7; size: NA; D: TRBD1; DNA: TGTGCCAGCAGCCGCGGAGGGACAGGGGACGAGCAGTACTTC; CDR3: CASSRGGTGDEQYF
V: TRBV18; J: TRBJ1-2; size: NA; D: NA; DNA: TGTGCCAGCTCACCCCAGAGAGGACAGTCCAACTATGGCTACACCTTC; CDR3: CASSPQRGQSNYGYTF
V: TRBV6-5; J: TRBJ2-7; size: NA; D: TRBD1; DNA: TGTGCCAGCAGGCCCCGACAGGGGAGCTCCTACGAGCAGTACTTC; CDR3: CASRPRQGSSYEQYF
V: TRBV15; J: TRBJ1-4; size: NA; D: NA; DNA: TGTGCCACCAGCAGAGTGGACAGAACTAATGAAAAACTGTTTTTT; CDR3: CATSRVDRTNEKLFF
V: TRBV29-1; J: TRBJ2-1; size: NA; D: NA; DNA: TGCAGCGTTGATACCCCTCCCTCGGAGGAAAACAATGAGCAGTTCTTC; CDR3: CSVDTPPSEENNEQFF
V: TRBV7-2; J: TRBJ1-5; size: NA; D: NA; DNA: TGTGCCAGCAGCCACAGGTCAGCGAACCAGCCCCAGCATTTT; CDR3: CASSHRSANQPQHF
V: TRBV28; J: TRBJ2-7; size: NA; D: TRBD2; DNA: TGTGCCAGCCAACTAGCGGGAGTCTACGAGCAGTACTTC; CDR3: CASQLAGVYEQYF
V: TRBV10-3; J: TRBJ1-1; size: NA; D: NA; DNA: TGTGCCATAGGACAGTCGTACACTGAAGCTTTCTTT; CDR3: CAIGQSYTEAFF
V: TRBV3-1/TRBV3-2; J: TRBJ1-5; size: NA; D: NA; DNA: TGTGCCAGCAGCCAAGTGTCAAATCAGCCCCAGCATTTT; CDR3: CASSQVSNQPQHF
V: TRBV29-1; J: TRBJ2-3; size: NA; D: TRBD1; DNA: TGCAGCGTGAGACAGGGATCAGATACGCAGTATTTT; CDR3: CSVRQGSDTQYF
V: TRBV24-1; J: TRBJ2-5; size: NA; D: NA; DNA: TGTGCCACCAGTGAACTCACTAGGAACCAAGAGACCCAGTACTTC; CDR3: CATSELTRNQETQYF
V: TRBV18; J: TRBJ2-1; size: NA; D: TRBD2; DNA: TGTGCCAGCTCACCAACCCCCCCACTAGCGGGAGGGCCGAGTGAGCAGTTCTTC; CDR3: CASSPTPPLAGGPSEQFF
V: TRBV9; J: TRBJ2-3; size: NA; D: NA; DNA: TGTGCCAGCGGGGGGACTTTTAGCACAGATACGCAGTATTTT; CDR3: CASGGTFSTDTQYF
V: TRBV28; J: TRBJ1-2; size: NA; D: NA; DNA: TGTGCCAGCAGCCCGGGGGATAGCTACACCTTC; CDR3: CASSPGDSYTF
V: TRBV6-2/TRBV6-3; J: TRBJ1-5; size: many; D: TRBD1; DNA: TGTGCCAGCAGTTACTCCGGCTCTTCAGGGGGATGGCCCCAGCATTTT; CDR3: CASSYSGSSGGWPQHF
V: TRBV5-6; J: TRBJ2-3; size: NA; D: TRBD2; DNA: TGTGCCAGCAGCCGGGGTAGCGGGAGAGCAGATACGCAGTATTTT; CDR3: CASSRGSGRADTQYF
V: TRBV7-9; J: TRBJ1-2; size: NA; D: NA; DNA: TGTGCCAGCAGCTTAGCCGACTATGGCTACACCTTC; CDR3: CASSLADYGYTF
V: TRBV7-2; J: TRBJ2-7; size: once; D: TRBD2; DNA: TGTGCCAGCAGCTCGGGACTAGCGGGAGTTATCGAGCAGTACTTC; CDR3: CASSSGLAGVIEQYF
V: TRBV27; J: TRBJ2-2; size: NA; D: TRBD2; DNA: TGTGCCAGCAGTATCCGAGCGGGAGGGCCAGTCGGGGAGCTGTTTTTT; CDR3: CASSIRAGGPVGELFF
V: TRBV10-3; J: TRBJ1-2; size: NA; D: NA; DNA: TGTGCCATCAGTGAGTCGGAACAGGGTGGCGGCTACACCTTC; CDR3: CAISESEQGGGYTF
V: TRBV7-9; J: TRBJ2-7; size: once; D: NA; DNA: TGTGCCATTGAGAATCGAATTAACGAGCAGTACTTC; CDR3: CAIENRINEQYF
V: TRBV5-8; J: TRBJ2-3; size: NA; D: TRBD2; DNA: TGTGCCAGCAGTCCCGGGACTAGCGAGGCAGATACGCAGTATTTT; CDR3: CASSPGTSEADTQYF
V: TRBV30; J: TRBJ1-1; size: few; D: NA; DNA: TGTGCCGGTCACAGGCACGACACTGAAGCTTTCTTT; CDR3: CAGHRHDTEAFF
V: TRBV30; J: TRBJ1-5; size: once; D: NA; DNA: TGTGCCTGGAGTGACGGTAGCAATCAGCCCCAGCATTTT; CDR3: CAWSDGSNQPQHF
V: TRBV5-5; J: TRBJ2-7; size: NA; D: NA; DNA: TGTGCCAGCAGTCGGCCCGGGACAACCTACGAGCAGTACTTC; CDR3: CASSRPGTTYEQYF
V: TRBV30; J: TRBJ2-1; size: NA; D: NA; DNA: TGTGCCTGGGCGGAGGGTTCCTACAATGAGCAGTTCTTC; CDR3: CAWAEGSYNEQFF
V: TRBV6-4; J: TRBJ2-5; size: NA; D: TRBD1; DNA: TGTGCCAGCAGTGACTCATGGACAGGCGTTCCCCATGAGACCCAGTACTTC; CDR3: CASSDSWTGVPHETQYF
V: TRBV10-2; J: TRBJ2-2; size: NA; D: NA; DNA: TGCGCCAGCAGTCCTTACCTTAGCGCCGCGAACACCGGGGAGCTGTTTTTT; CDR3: CASSPYLSAANTGELFF
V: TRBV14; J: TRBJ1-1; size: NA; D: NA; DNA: TGTGCCAGCAGCCAAGTAGAGGGCACTGAAGCTTTCTTT; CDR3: CASSQVEGTEAFF
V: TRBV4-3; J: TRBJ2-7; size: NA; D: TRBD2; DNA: TGCGCCAGCAGCCTCGGGCTAGCGGGAGGCTACGAGCAGTACTTC; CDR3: CASSLGLAGGYEQYF
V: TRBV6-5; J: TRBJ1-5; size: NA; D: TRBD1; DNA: TGTGCCAGCAGCATGACAGGGGTGAGCAATCAGCCCCAGCATTTT; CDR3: CASSMTGVSNQPQHF
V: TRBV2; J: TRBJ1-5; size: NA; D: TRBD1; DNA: TGTGCCAGCAGGGGACAGGGGGCTGGCAATCAGCCCCAGCATTTT; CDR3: CASRGQGAGNQPQHF
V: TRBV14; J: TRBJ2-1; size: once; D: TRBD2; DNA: TGTGCCAGCAGTTTCAAATTAGGACTAGGGAAATACAATGAGCAGTTCTTC; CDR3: CASSFKLGLGKYNEQFF
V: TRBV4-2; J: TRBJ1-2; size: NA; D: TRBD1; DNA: TGTGCCAGCAGCCAACCAACCGGGACAGCCGGCTACACCTTC; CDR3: CASSQPTGTAGYTF
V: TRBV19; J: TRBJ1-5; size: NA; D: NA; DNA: TGTGCCAGTCGGACAGAAGATAGCAATCAGCCCCAGCATTTT; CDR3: CASRTEDSNQPQHF
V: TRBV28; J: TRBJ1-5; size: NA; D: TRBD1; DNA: TGTGCCAGCAGTACAGGGGGCCAGCCCCAGCATTTT; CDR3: CASSTGGQPQHF
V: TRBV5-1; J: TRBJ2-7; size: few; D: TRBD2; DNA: TGCGCCAGCAGCTCCCCAGAAGCGGGAGTGGTAGAGCAGTACTTC; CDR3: CASSSPEAGVVEQYF
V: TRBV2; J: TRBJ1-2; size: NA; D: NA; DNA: TGTGCCAGCAGTGAAGACAGGCGTAGCTACACCTTC; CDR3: CASSEDRRSYTF